These 23 T cell receptor beta chains were sequenced from one sample in a study of T-cell memory formation after mild COVID-19. TCRdb reanalysed the 5' RACE reads using MiXCR and keeps one entry per CDR3 protein. The table has about 57,000 distinct CDR3 sequences, roughly an eighth seen once; the top ten hold 24%. What was sequenced was PBMCs or a T cell subset sorted from them (not recorded which). The receptor set was obtained from a man between 18 and 29 years old who had mild COVID-19 (a few samples of this study predate the infection). Cell type and time point are not known.

This rearrangement joins TRBV6-2 or TRBV6-3 to TRBJ2-3; perhaps TRBD1 as D (5 bases). The CDR3 loop spans 15 amino acids. Germline assignment: CDR1 MNHEY and CDR2 SVGEGT. The V and J ends lost 2 bases and 1 base respectively, with 10 bases between them. This chain's CDR3 is CASSYGQIRTDTQYF. The CDR3 bases are TGTGCCAGCAGTTACGGACAAATACGCACAGATACGCAGTATTTT.

This chain links TRBV20-1 with TRBJ2-3; D uncertain. The CDR3 covers 18 residues. The V and J ends lost 2 bases and 0 bases respectively, with 21 bases between them. Per germline, CDR1 DFQATT and CDR2 SNEGSKA (reference sequence). This chain's CDR3 is CSARLLNTALGSTDTQYF. CDR3 in DNA: TGCAGTGCTAGACTGCTTAACACGGCGCTCGGAAGCACAGATACGCAGTATTTT.

This sequence joins TRBV7-2 and TRBJ1-5; D is unresolved. Germline CDR1 is SGHTA and CDR2 is FQGNSA. The CDR3 loop spans 13 amino acids. V was trimmed by 3 bases and J by 5 bases, leaving 8 bases between them. CDR3 sequence: CASSLATYQPQHF. The CDR3 coding sequence is TGTGCCAGCAGCTTGGCCACCTATCAGCCCCAGCATTTT.

The V gene is TRBV6-6, the J gene TRBJ2-3, with a weak D call TRBD2 (5 bases). Germline loops: CDR1 MNHNY, CDR2 SVGAGI (reference sequence). Trimming cost V 0 bases and J 6 bases, with 10 bases left between them. The length of the CDR3 is 14 residues. The CDR3 protein is CASSYSRVYDTQYF. CDR3 nucleotides: TGTGCCAGCAGTTACTCGAGGGTCTACGATACGCAGTATTTT.

This clonotype was picked up a small number of times. This chain links TRBV5-1 with TRBJ2-3; D is perhaps TRBD1 (6 bases). The germline V and J ends were trimmed by 3 bases and 3 bases, with 11 bases remaining between them. CDR1 SGHRS and CDR2 YFSETQ come from the germline V gene. This CDR3 is 14 amino acids long. The CDR3 here is CASSWGTQTDTQYF. The CDR3, as DNA: TGCGCCAGCAGCTGGGGGACACAAACAGATACGCAGTATTTT.

V and J are TRBV18 and TRBJ2-7, with D possibly being TRBD2 (6 bases). The CDR3 is 15 amino acids. In germline, CDR1 is KGHSH, CDR2 LQKENI. The germline V and J ends were trimmed by 3 bases and 3 bases, with 15 bases remaining between them. In DNA, the CDR3 is TGTGCCAGCTCACCGTCTCTGGGGGGAAGCTACGAGCAGTACTTC. Translation gives CASSPSLGGSYEQYF.

This chain links TRBV11-2 with TRBJ1-2, with D uncertain. Trimming left V 0 bases short and J 3 bases short, with 8 bases between. The germline CDR1 and CDR2 sequences are SGHAT and FQNNGV. The CDR3 spans 14 residues. The CDR3, as DNA: TGTGCCAGCAGCTTAGATGGCAGCTACTATGGCTACACCTTC. Translation: CASSLDGSYYGYTF. Full variable domain (missing parts from reference TRBV11-2 and TRBJ1-2): EAGVAQSPRYKIIEKRQSVAFWCNPISGHATLYWYQQILGQGPKLLIQFQNNGVVDDSQLPKDRFSAERLKGVDSTLKIQPAKLEDSAVYLCASSLDGSYYGYTFGSGTRLTVV.

The V and J genes are TRBV12-5 and TRBJ2-3; D is perhaps TRBD1 (6 bases). This CDR3 is built from 13 residues. Trimming stripped 5 bases from V and 5 bases from J, with 11 bases between. Per the germline V gene, CDR1 is LGHNT and CDR2 is FRNRAP. The CDR3: CASGTGQQDTQYF. CDR3 in DNA: TGTGCTAGTGGTACCGGACAGCAAGATACGCAGTATTTT. Together with reference TRBV12-5 and TRBJ2-3, the CDR3 gives the full variable domain: DARVTQTPRHKVTEMGQEVTMRCQPILGHNTVFWYRQTMMQGLELLAYFRNRAPLDDSGMPKDRFSAEMPDATLATLKIQPSEPRDSAVYFCASGTGQQDTQYFGPGTRLTVL.

This clonotype was seen ten or more times. This chain links TRBV25-1 with TRBJ1-6, with a possible D match to TRBD1 (5 bases). Looked up from germline, CDR1 is MGHDK and CDR2 is SYGVNS. The CDR3 runs to 17 residues. Trimming left V 3 bases short and J 6 bases short, with 18 bases between. The CDR3 region has the DNA TGTGCCAGCAGTGATTTGACCGGGGGACGGATTAATTCACCCCTCCACTTT. Translating gives CASSDLTGGRINSPLHF. The full variable domain, its missing parts supplied by reference TRBV25-1 and TRBJ1-6, is EADIYQTPRYLVIGTGKKITLECSQTMGHDKMYWYQQDPGMELHLIHYSYGVNSTEKGDLSSESTVSRIRTEHFPLTLESARPSHTSQYLCASSDLTGGRINSPLHFGNGTRLTVT.

The chain has TRBV7-3 and TRBJ2-3, with 8 positions matching TRBD2. The CDR3 has 15 amino acids. Losses at the gene ends were 5 bases for V and 2 bases for J; bases not matched to a gene: 6. Germline lookup yields CDR1 SGHTA and CDR2 FQGTGA. This CDR3 reads CASSVLAGFTDTQYF. The DNA for the CDR3 is TGTGCCAGCAGCGTCCTAGCGGGCTTCACAGATACGCAGTATTTT.

The rearrangement joins TRBV11-2 to TRBJ1-1, with 10 bases aligning to TRBD1. Germline V gene lookup returns CDR1 SGHAT and CDR2 FQNNGV. CDR3 length: 14 amino acids. The V gene end was trimmed by 5 bases and the J gene end by 3 bases; junction bases not matched to a gene: 3. The CDR3 sequence: CASSQTGGYTEAFF. CDR3 DNA sequence: TGTGCCAGCAGCCAGACAGGGGGCTACACTGAAGCTTTCTTT.

This clonotype was counted only a few times. This chain uses TRBV7-9 with TRBJ2-3; D perhaps matches TRBD2 (6 bases). V was shortened by 0 bases and J by 5 bases, with 12 bases between the two germline ends. Germline loops: CDR1 SEHNR, CDR2 FQNEAQ (reference sequence). The CDR3 length is 15 residues. The CDR3 sequence: CASSLAPRGGDTQYF. CDR3 nucleotides: TGTGCCAGCAGCTTAGCCCCCCGGGGAGGAGATACGCAGTATTTT.

This clonotype turned up a few times. The CDR3 region is CASSESLTGLHTDTQYF. CDR3 nucleotides: TGTGCCAGCAGTGAGAGTTTGACAGGGTTGCACACAGATACGCAGTATTTT. This rearrangement joins TRBV2 to TRBJ2-3; TRBD1 matches at 7 bases. V shed 3 bases and J 2 bases; nucleotides not matched to a gene: 11. The CDR3 is 17 residues long. Germline lookup yields CDR1 SNHLY and CDR2 FYNNEI.

This chain uses TRBV6-6 with TRBJ2-1; 9 bases are a match to TRBD1. The CDR3 runs to 15 residues. The trim removed 6 bases at V and 8 bases at J, leaving 11 bases unmatched. CDR1 and CDR2 (germline): MNHNY, SVGAGI (reference sequence). DNA of the CDR3: TGTGCCAGCAGGGACCGGGACAGGGTTGTCTATGAGCAGTTCTTC. As protein: CASRDRDRVVYEQFF.

This clonotype has a handful of counts. The genes are TRBV28 and TRBJ1-5; D is ambiguous. This CDR3 has 13 amino acids. Germline lookup yields CDR1 MDHEN and CDR2 SYDVKM. Trimming cost V 6 bases and J 3 bases, with 9 bases left between them. The DNA of the CDR3 is TGTGCCAGCAGAAGAGGGAACAATCAGCCCCAGCATTTT. Translating gives CASRRGNNQPQHF.

This clonotype was seen ten or more times. The J gene is TRBJ2-6, the V gene TRBV4-1, with D unclear. Looked up from germline, CDR1 is MGHRA and CDR2 is YSYEKL. This CDR3 comprises 15 residues. V was clipped by 0 bases and J by 1 base, with 4 bases between them. The CDR3 bases are TGCGCCAGCAGCCAAGAGGAGTCTGGGGCCAACGTCCTGACTTTC. Its protein product is CASSQEESGANVLTF.

This clonotype was seen a handful of times. This rearrangement joins TRBV6-6 to TRBJ2-1; 11 bases agree with TRBD2. With 6 bases clipped from V and 5 bases from J, the junction kept 6 bases outside the gene matches. The germline V gene has CDR1 MNHNY and CDR2 SVGAGI (reference sequence). The CDR3 runs to 15 residues. The CDR3 coding sequence is TGTGCCAGCAGCAATAGCGGGGGGGCAGACAATGAGCAGTTCTTC. This translates into CASSNSGGADNEQFF.

This clonotype was seen repeatedly, ten times or more. This chain links TRBV7-2 with TRBJ2-5, with 10 bases that match TRBD2. J was trimmed by 2 bases and V by 3 bases; bases with no gene match: 6. The CDR3 runs to 16 residues. Germline V lookup: CDR1 SGHTA, CDR2 FQGNSA. Here the CDR3 DNA reads TGTGCCAGCAGCTTCGTAAGACTAGCGGGTCAAGAGACCCAGTACTTC. Translating gives CASSFVRLAGQETQYF.

Many counts were recorded for this clonotype. V and J are TRBV12-3 or TRBV12-4 and TRBJ1-6; D not resolved. V was shortened by 4 bases and J by 10 bases, with 14 bases between the two germline ends. CDR3 size: 14 residues. This CDR3 reads CASSSGALPSPLHF. For the CDR3, the DNA is TGTGCCAGCAGTTCGGGAGCCCTACCCTCACCCCTCCACTTT.

For the CDR3, the DNA is TGTGCCAGCAGTGAAGAGCTTCAGCCCCAGCATTTT. This codes for CASSEELQPQHF. This chain uses TRBV2 with TRBJ1-5; no reliable D call. CDR1 SNHLY and CDR2 FYNNEI come from the germline V gene. The CDR3 is made up of 12 amino acids. V lost 1 base to trimming and J lost 6 bases, with 4 bases between them.

This clonotype was observed a handful of times. The rearrangement joins TRBV6-6 to TRBJ1-5; 8 bases match TRBD1. The ends lost 0 bases at V and 7 bases at J; junction bases unmatched: 2. The CDR3 has 14 amino acids. Germline-derived CDR1 and CDR2 are MNHNY and SVGAGI (reference sequence). The CDR3 here is CASSYSDRAQPQHF. The CDR3 coding sequence is TGTGCCAGCAGTTACTCGGACAGGGCCCAGCCCCAGCATTTT.

V is TRBV7-3 and J is TRBJ1-1; no firm D call. This CDR3 comprises 15 residues. CDR1 is SGHTA, CDR2 FQGTGA, per germline. The germline V and J ends were trimmed by 5 bases and 2 bases, with 15 bases remaining between them. The CDR3 here is CASSHSGGLNTEAFF. CDR3 coding DNA: TGTGCCAGCAGCCACAGTGGCGGCCTTAACACTGAAGCTTTCTTT.

This clonotype was detected ten times or more. The chain has TRBV5-1 and TRBJ1-3; D is uncertain. The V gene's germline CDR1 is SGHRS and CDR2 YFSETQ. The CDR3 has 14 amino acids. Trimming removed 1 base at V and 4 bases at J, with 9 bases between. The CDR3 protein is CASSLIDGGNTIYF. The DNA for the CDR3 is TGCGCCAGCAGCTTGATAGACGGAGGAAACACCATATATTTT.